This T cell receptor (beta chain) was captured by sequencing in a study of control samples from healthy donors and cancer patients. As regards this clone: This sample includes further DNA sequences coding for the same CDR3.

Some clones are missing from TCRdb's copy, which holds only in-frame ones; the method was immunoSEQ multiplex PCR. The data hold under 450,000 clones, with over 75% observed a single time. The CDR3 runs to 11 residues. CDR1 and CDR2 from the germline V gene are MNHEY and SMNVEV (reference sequence). The V end was cut by 4 bases, the J end by 2 bases, with 3 bases between. This clonotype was sampled from a man between 40 and 49 years old with head and neck cancer. The chain employs TRBV27 and TRBJ2-7; no definite D call. Sequenced material: PBMCs. The CDR3 sequence: CASSSTYEQYF. The CDR3 nucleotides read TGTGCCAGCAGTTCTACCTACGAGCAGTACTTC.